This TCR beta chain was retrieved from a study of T cell responses to AZD1222 COVID-19 vaccine. Looking at the study overall: Samples with a second dose at about 4 or about 12 weeks were pooled together. Study results and limitations: Increased Spike-specific TCR breadth and depth were observed after two AZD1222 doses.

There are 14 residues in the CDR3. Germline CDR1 is SGHRS and CDR2 is YFSETQ. V lost 2 bases to trimming and J lost 4 bases, with 12 bases between them. TCRdb keeps only in-frame clones here, not all; method: immunoSEQ multiplex PCR. The sample has 150,000 or so clones, around 93% seen once. This clone was seen once. Its antigen remains unidentified. Specimen: peripheral blood, collected on day 0 of AZD1222 vaccination. The sequence came from an adult in good health. The chain combines TRBV5-1 with TRBJ2-5, with D perhaps TRBD1 (5 bases). The CDR3 sequence: CASSFQGLRETQYF. The CDR3 DNA follows: TGCGCCAGCAGCTTTCAGGGTCTACGAGAGACCCAGTACTTC. Using reference TRBV5-1 and TRBJ2-5 for the parts outside the CDR3, the full variable domain is KAGVTQTPRYLIKTRGQQVTLSCSPISGHRSVSWYQQTPGQGLQFLFEYFSETQRNKGNFPGRFSGRQFSNSRSEMNVSTLELGDSALYLCASSFQGLRETQYFGPGTRLLVL.